Presented here are 5 T cell receptor delta chains from one specimen sequenced in a study of gamma delta lymphoproliferative disorders and STAT genes. Genomic DNA from isolated PBMCs served as the sequencing template. TCRdb fed the multiplex PCR reads into CATT to redo clone calling. In the table there are about 3,300 delta-chain clones, around 1.2% of which are singletons. Sequences were obtained from blood. The receptors stem from a human donor in good health.

About this clone itself: With a far larger clone one base away, a read error is the likely cause. Within the sample, other DNA sequences also encode this same CDR3. The V call is TRDV2, the J call TRDJ1, with 7 bases aligning to TRDD3. Trimming removed 2 bases from V and 0 bases from J; junction bases left unmatched: 8. The CDR3 covers 16 residues. The germline V gene encodes CDR1 GEAIGNYY and CDR2 EKD. As DNA, the CDR3 is TGTGCCTGTGACAACCTATTGGGGGAGTACACCGATAAACTCATCTTT. Amino acid sequence: CACDNLLGEYTDKLIF.

This clone has just a few counts. The protein in TCRdb stems from a much larger clone and differs at residue 5 from this DNA's translation, likely a read error; here the protein is translated from the DNA. No V gene call was produced; the J gene was TRDJ1; the table's D gene call, TRDD3, was not cross checked with the DNA. This CDR3 contains 14 residues. The CDR3 protein is CASGDTTYTDKLIF. DNA for the CDR3: TGTGCCTCCGGGGATACTACGTACACCGATAAACTCATCTTT.

This clone was seen only a few times. This DNA's translation differs at residue 6 from TCRdb's protein, which comes from a much larger clone; a read error is likely, and the protein shown is translated from the DNA. The chain joins TRDV2 to TRDJ3, with D perhaps TRDD3 (6 bases). This CDR3 is 21 amino acids long. Per the germline V gene, CDR1 is GEAIGNYY and CDR2 is EKD. V shed 0 bases and J shed 2 bases, with 22 bases lying between them. The DNA for the CDR3 is TGTGCCTGTGACACCTCCATTTCCGGGGGACAACCGACCTGGGACACCCGACAGATGTTTTTC. Protein sequence: CACDTSISGGQPTWDTRQMFF.

This clone was counted between two and nine times. It differs at one base from a far larger clone, so likely a read error. Other DNA sequences in this sample translate to the same CDR3. The J gene is TRDJ1, the V gene TRDV2; 7 bases are shared with TRDD3. Germline V gives CDR1 GEAIGNYY, CDR2 EKD. This CDR3 is built from 17 residues. The CDR3 DNA follows: TGTGCCTGCGACACCGTTGGGGATAAGTCAGACACCGATAAACTCATCTTT. It yields the protein CACDTVGDKSDTDKLIF.

To note about this clone: The same CDR3 is also encoded by other DNA sequences in this sample. The CDR3 reads CACDSVLGDKDADKLIF. CDR3 in DNA: TGTGCCTGTGACAGTGTACTGGGGGATAAGGATGCCGATAAACTCATCTTT. The chain combines TRDV2 with TRDJ1; 11 bases are shared with TRDD3. Unmatched junction bases numbered 10, after V lost 2 bases and J lost 3 bases. Germline CDR1 is GEAIGNYY and CDR2 is EKD. The length of the CDR3 is 17 residues.